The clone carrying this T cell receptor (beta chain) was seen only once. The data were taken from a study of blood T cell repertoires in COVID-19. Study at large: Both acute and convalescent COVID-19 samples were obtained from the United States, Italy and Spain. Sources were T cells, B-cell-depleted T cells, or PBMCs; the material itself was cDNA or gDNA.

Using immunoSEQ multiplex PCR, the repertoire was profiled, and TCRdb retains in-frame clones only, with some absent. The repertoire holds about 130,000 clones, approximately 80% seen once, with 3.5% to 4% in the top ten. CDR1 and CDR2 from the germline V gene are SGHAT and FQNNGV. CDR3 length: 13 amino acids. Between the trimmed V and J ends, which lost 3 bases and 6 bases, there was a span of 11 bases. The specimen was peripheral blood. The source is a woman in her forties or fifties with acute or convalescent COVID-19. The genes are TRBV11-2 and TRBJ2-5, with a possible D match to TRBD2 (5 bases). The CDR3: CASSFERRQTQYF. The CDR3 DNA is TGTGCCAGCAGCTTTGAGCGGAGGCAGACCCAGTACTTC.